These 30 T cell receptor beta chains originate from one sample sequenced in a study of identical twins. TCRdb fed the 5' RACE reads into MiXCR, producing one record per CDR3 protein. The data contain some 1,700,000 distinct CDR3 sequences, about 31% of them singletons. The sample taken for sequencing was cord blood. Every receptor here comes from a newborn girl in good health.

The chain has TRBV5-1 and TRBJ1-1; D is unclear. V dropped 7 bases and J dropped 4 bases, with 14 bases sitting between them. This CDR3 has 13 amino acids. Germline assignment: CDR1 SGHRS and CDR2 YFSETQ. CDR3: CASWSPAGTEAFF. The CDR3, as DNA: TGCGCCAGCTGGTCCCCGGCGGGCACTGAAGCTTTCTTT.

The rearrangement uses TRBV29-1 and TRBJ1-1; D is uncertain. V gave up 7 bases and J gave up 3 bases, with 6 bases separating them. The CDR3 length is 10 residues. Germline loops: CDR1 SQVTM, CDR2 ANQGSEA. CDR3 sequence reads: CSGWHTEAFF. The CDR3 bases are TGCAGCGGATGGCACACTGAAGCTTTCTTT.

As to this clonotype: A much bigger clone sits one base away, suggesting this may be a read error. CDR3 loop: CASSPPFGGIETQFF. The DNA of the CDR3 is TGTGCCAGCAGCCCCCCTTTTGGGGGAATAGAGACCCAGTTCTTC. The chain employs TRBV6-5 and TRBJ2-1; D tentatively reads TRBD1 or TRBD2 (5 bases each). The CDR3 runs to 15 residues. CDR1 is MNHEY and CDR2 is SVGAGI in the germline V gene. V was clipped by 6 bases and J by 13 bases, with 25 bases between them.

V is TRBV6-2 or TRBV6-3 and J is TRBJ1-2; D remains unclear. The CDR3 loop spans 13 amino acids. In germline, CDR1 is MNHEY, CDR2 SVGEGT. V lost 1 base, J lost 2 bases, and 5 bases lay in between. For the CDR3, the DNA is TGTGCCAGCAGTTACTACGGAAACTATGGCTACACCTTC. Protein: CASSYYGNYGYTF.

The chain combines TRBV12-3 or TRBV12-4 with TRBJ2-1; no definite D call. Trimming removed 5 bases at V and 6 bases at J, with 20 bases between. This CDR3 comprises 16 residues. The CDR3 loop is CASSPRVVLSANEQFF. The CDR3 DNA follows: TGTGCCAGCAGTCCCCGGGTTGTCCTTTCAGCCAATGAGCAGTTCTTC.

Comments on this clonotype: A single base separates this from a much larger clone, so it may be a read error. The rearrangement links TRBV5-1 to TRBJ2-7; 8 nucleotides match TRBD2. CDR3 length: 15 amino acids. Germline-derived CDR1 and CDR2 are SGHRS and YFSETQ. The DNA for the CDR3 is TGCGCCAGCGGCTTGGCTAGCGGGCGCTCCTACGAGCAGTACTTC. This translates into CASGLASGRSYEQYF. Full variable domain (outside the CDR3, taken from reference TRBV5-1 and TRBJ2-7): KAGVTQTPRYLIKTRGQQVTLSCSPISGHRSVSWYQQTPGQGLQFLFEYFSETQRNKGNFPGRFSGRQFSNSRSEMNVSTLELGDSALYLCASGLASGRSYEQYFGPGTRLTVT.

As DNA, the CDR3 is TGCAGTGCCAGGGTCGCTAGGGACGGCGTAAGATCCGATACGCAGTATTTT. Encoded protein: CSARVARDGVRSDTQYF. The chain recombines TRBV20-1 with TRBJ2-3, with D perhaps assigned TRBD1 or TRBD2 (5 bases each). The CDR3 runs 17 residues. V was cut by 6 bases and J by 6 bases, with 28 bases left in between. Germline CDR1 and CDR2: DFQATT and SNEGSKA (reference sequence).

J is TRBJ2-3 and V is TRBV6-1, with a possible D match to TRBD2 (5 bases). Germline V gene sequence: CDR1 MNHNS, CDR2 SASEGT. The CDR3 spans 18 residues. V lost 5 bases and J 1 base, leaving 22 bases between the germline ends. The DNA of the CDR3 is TGTGCCAGCAGTCCTAAGACGGCGGGCGCTATGGGCACAGATACGCAGTATTTT. Translating it yields CASSPKTAGAMGTDTQYF.

This clonotype was observed a single time. A read error may explain this, as a much larger clone is one base away. This chain links TRBV9 with TRBJ2-4; D possibly corresponds to TRBD1 (6 bases). Germline CDR1 SGDLS, CDR2 YYNGEE. The germline V and J ends were trimmed by 4 bases and 3 bases, with 14 bases remaining between them. The CDR3 covers 15 residues. In DNA form, the CDR3 reads TGTGCCAGCAGCCCAAGGGGGACCTTCAAAAACATTCAGTACTTC. Translating gives CASSPRGTFKNIQYF. Based on the CDR3 plus reference TRBV9 and TRBJ2-4, the full variable domain is DSGVTQTPKHLITATGQRVTLRCSPRSGDLSVYWYQQSLDQGLQFLIQYYNGEERAKGNILERFSAQQFPDLHSELNLSSLELGDSALYFCASSPRGTFKNIQYFGAGTRLSVL.

The chain combines TRBV20-1 with TRBJ2-7, with 11 bases identical to TRBD2. The CDR3 runs 13 residues. V lost 5 bases and J lost 5; bases outside the gene matches: 5. CDR1 is DFQATT, CDR2 SNEGSKA, per germline (reference sequence). CDR3 bases: TGCAGTGCTCACGAACTAGCGGGAGACGAGCAGTACTTC. It encodes CSAHELAGDEQYF.

This clonotype has a handful of counts. V gene TRBV4-1 combines with J gene TRBJ2-1; D is unresolved. V shed 2 bases and J shed 5 bases, with 10 bases lying between them. Germline loops: CDR1 MGHRA, CDR2 YSYEKL. This CDR3 has 14 residues. The DNA of the CDR3 is TGCGCCAGCAGCCAACCCAGACGGGACAATGAGCAGTTCTTC. Amino acid sequence: CASSQPRRDNEQFF.

The genes are TRBV27 and TRBJ1-5, with 7 bases identical to TRBD1. The J segment lost 2 bases and the V segment lost 1 base, leaving 8 bases of the junction unmatched. The CDR3 length is 17 residues. CDR1 and CDR2 from the germline V gene are MNHEY and SMNVEV (reference sequence). CDR3 in DNA: TGTGCCAGCAGTTTATTGGGTCGACAGGGTCGCAATCAGCCCCAGCATTTT. Its translation: CASSLLGRQGRNQPQHF.

This clonotype was observed a handful of times. The gene calls are TRBV6-5 and TRBJ2-1; TRBD2 is a possible D gene (6 bases). The V end lost 2 bases, the J end lost 7 bases, and 18 bases lay between the germline ends. Germline V gives CDR1 MNHEY, CDR2 SVGAGI. This CDR3 is built from 16 residues. CDR3 in DNA: TGTGCCAGCAGTTACCGACCGGCTAGCGCCCCAAATGAGCAGTTCTTC. It translates to CASSYRPASAPNEQFF.

The gene calls are TRBV6-1 and TRBJ1-2; tentative D call: TRBD1 (6 bases). CDR1 and CDR2 from the germline V gene are MNHNS and SASEGT. This CDR3 has 15 amino acids. The V end was cut by 3 bases, the J end by 8 bases, with 19 bases between. CDR3 sequence reads: CASSEEPGQGYGYTF. The CDR3 nucleotides read TGTGCCAGCAGTGAGGAACCGGGACAAGGTTACGGCTACACCTTC.

The V call is TRBV6-5, the J call TRBJ1-1, with 9 bases fitting TRBD1. The ends lost 4 bases at V and 0 bases at J; junction bases unmatched: 9. Germline V gives CDR1 MNHEY, CDR2 SVGAGI. This CDR3 contains 17 residues. The CDR3 nucleotides are TGTGCCAGCAGTTTCGTCTACAGGGGGCCTATGAACACTGAAGCTTTCTTT. Amino acid sequence: CASSFVYRGPMNTEAFF.

V gene TRBV2 combines with J gene TRBJ2-7, with 11 bases identical to TRBD2. V shed 4 bases, J shed 2 bases, and the junction held 10 bases outside the gene matches. The CDR3 has 17 residues. Germline lookup yields CDR1 SNHLY and CDR2 FYNNEI. For the CDR3, the DNA is TGTGCCAGCAGTGCCCCTACTAGCGGGGGTATCGCCTACGAGCAGTACTTC. Translation gives CASSAPTSGGIAYEQYF. The entire variable domain, with the rest obtained from reference TRBV2 and TRBJ2-7, is as follows: EPEVTQTPSHQVTQMGQEVILRCVPISNHLYFYWYRQILGQKVEFLVSFYNNEISEKSEIFDDQFSVERPDGSNFTLKIRSTKLEDSAMYFCASSAPTSGGIAYEQYFGPGTRLTVT.

In this sample, this clonotype turned up a few times. The V gene is TRBV6-1, the J gene TRBJ2-1, with D perhaps TRBD1 (6 bases). The CDR3 is 15 residues long. Trimming shortened V by 6 bases and J by 0 bases, and 12 bases separated the two germline ends. CDR1 is MNHNS, CDR2 SASEGT, per germline. The CDR3 here is CASRVRGSSYNEQFF. Here the CDR3 DNA reads TGTGCCAGCAGGGTTAGGGGGAGCTCCTACAATGAGCAGTTCTTC.

DNA of the CDR3: TGCGCCAGCAGCTTGGCCTGGAGCACTAGCACAGATACGCAGTATTTT. Translating gives CASSLAWSTSTDTQYF. The chain recombines TRBV5-1 with TRBJ2-3, with D uncertain. This CDR3 spans 16 amino acids. Trimming stripped 0 bases from V and 0 bases from J, with 11 bases between. Germline V gene data show CDR1 as SGHRS and CDR2 as YFSETQ.

This chain uses TRBV5-1 with TRBJ2-3; a weak D match, TRBD2 (5 bases). CDR3 length: 16 residues. CDR1 is SGHRS, CDR2 YFSETQ, per germline. V was clipped by 6 bases and J by 2 bases, with 19 bases between them. CDR3 sequence: CASNKQGGINTDTQYF. As DNA, the CDR3 is TGCGCCAGCAACAAGCAAGGAGGAATAAACACAGATACGCAGTATTTT.

In its sample, this clonotype was seen once. This chain joins TRBV7-2 and TRBJ2-5; D is uncertain. Trimming removed 5 bases at V and 11 bases at J, with 21 bases between. CDR1 is SGHTA, CDR2 FQGNSA, per germline. The CDR3 has 14 amino acids. CDR3 coding DNA: TGTGCCAGCAGCGTCTACGGAACCAATAATGAGCAGTACTTC. Translation: CASSVYGTNNEQYF.

This clonotype has a handful of counts. CDR3: CASSLGGVAYNEQFF. In nucleotides, the CDR3 is TGTGCCAGCAGCTTAGGCGGGGTAGCCTACAATGAGCAGTTCTTC. This chain links TRBV7-2 with TRBJ2-1; TRBD2 is a possible D gene (6 bases). CDR1 and CDR2 (germline): SGHTA, FQGNSA. V lost 1 base and J lost 2, with 9 bases in between. CDR3 length: 15 amino acids.

The J gene is TRBJ1-5, the V gene TRBV7-2, with no clear D. The CDR3 is 16 residues long. Trimming pared 4 bases from V and 0 bases from J, leaving 13 bases between. Germline V gene lookup returns CDR1 SGHTA and CDR2 FQGNSA. The CDR3 DNA follows: TGTGCCAGCAGCTCCACTGGTGGTATTAGCAATCAGCCCCAGCATTTT. It yields the protein CASSSTGGISNQPQHF.

The chain employs TRBV5-1 and TRBJ2-4, with D possibly called TRBD1 or TRBD2 (5 bases each). The CDR3 contains 16 residues. V was pared by 0 bases and J by 0 bases, with 10 bases between. Germline values: CDR1 SGHRS, CDR2 YFSETQ. CDR3 coding DNA: TGCGCCAGCAGCTTGGCCTCCGGGACAGCCAAAAACATTCAGTACTTC. Translating it yields CASSLASGTAKNIQYF.

This clonotype was counted a few times. The gene calls are TRBV6-5 and TRBJ2-7; a possible D gene is TRBD1 (5 bases). The CDR3 sequence is 17 residues long. Between the trimmed V and J ends, which lost 0 bases and 6 bases, there was a span of 21 bases. CDR1 MNHEY and CDR2 SVGAGI come from the germline V gene. CDR3 sequence: CASSYSGAQGRSSEQYF. The CDR3 nucleotides read TGTGCCAGCAGTTACTCGGGTGCCCAGGGAAGGTCTAGCGAGCAGTACTTC.

This chain links TRBV6-2 or TRBV6-3 with TRBJ1-2; D ambiguous. Trimming stripped 4 bases from V and 8 bases from J, with 8 bases between. CDR1 MNHEY and CDR2 SVGEGT come from the germline V gene. The CDR3 contains 11 residues. CDR3 loop: CASSSSPGYTF. The DNA for the CDR3 is TGTGCCAGCAGTTCGTCTCCCGGCTACACCTTC.

The chain has TRBV10-3 and TRBJ2-3; 14 nucleotides agree with TRBD2. This CDR3 is 16 amino acids long. Germline trimming cut 6 bases from V and 3 bases from J; bases unmatched to any gene: 5. Germline V gene lookup returns CDR1 ENHRY and CDR2 SYGVKD. The CDR3 is CAIRPGTSGGTDTQYF. The CDR3 DNA is TGTGCCATCAGACCCGGGACTAGCGGGGGTACAGATACGCAGTATTTT.

The rearrangement uses TRBV11-2 and TRBJ2-7; D not resolved. The germline V gene encodes CDR1 SGHAT and CDR2 FQNNGV. Trimming pared 1 base from V and 7 bases from J, leaving 8 bases between. The CDR3 sequence is 12 residues long. The CDR3 sequence is CASSLGLWEQYF. CDR3 DNA: TGTGCCAGCAGCTTAGGCTTGTGGGAGCAGTACTTC.

The chain recombines TRBV2 with TRBJ2-7, with a tentative D call TRBD1 (6 bases). With 5 bases removed from V and 2 bases from J, the gap between germline ends came to 16 bases. This CDR3 has 15 residues. Germline V gene sequence: CDR1 SNHLY, CDR2 FYNNEI. The CDR3: CASSNYRQETYEQYF. CDR3 DNA sequence: TGTGCCAGCAGTAACTACAGACAGGAAACCTACGAGCAGTACTTC.

The V gene is TRBV3-1, the J gene TRBJ2-1, with 7 bases matching TRBD2. CDR3 size: 14 residues. Per germline, CDR1 LGHDT and CDR2 YNNKEL (reference sequence). V shed 6 bases, J shed 5 bases, and the junction held 7 bases outside the gene matches. The CDR3 coding sequence is TGTGCCAGCAGACCCCCACGGGGGGACAATGAGCAGTTCTTC. This gives the protein CASRPPRGDNEQFF.

This sequence joins TRBV6-2 or TRBV6-3 and TRBJ2-7; TRBD2 might be the D (5 bases). The length of the CDR3 is 17 residues. Between the trimmed V and J ends, which lost 4 bases and 0 bases, there was a span of 19 bases. Germline lookup yields CDR1 MNHEY and CDR2 SVGEGT. The DNA of the CDR3 is TGTGCCAGCAGTTCGATAGGGAGTTGGGTTTCCTCCTACGAGCAGTACTTC. This gives the protein CASSSIGSWVSSYEQYF.